Sequencing of this T cell receptor (beta chain) was carried out in a study of T-cell reconstitution after alpha-beta-depleted transplantation in children. Germline assignment: CDR1 DFQATT and CDR2 SNEGSKA (reference sequence). The CDR3 totals 16 residues. Germline trimming cut 0 bases from V and 0 bases from J; bases unmatched to any gene: 7. As it was prepared, the TCRbeta library received unique molecular identifiers. TCRdb itself ran the PCR reads through MiXCR, one entry per CDR3 protein. The repertoire consists of more than 90,000 distinct CDR3 sequences, with roughly 8.4% occurring once and the leading ten covering approximately 6.6%. This clonotype was observed at least ten times.

Sequenced here: PBMCs from the stem cell graft donor, sampled from the stem cell graft. J is TRBJ2-5 and V is TRBV20-1; 7 nucleotides line up with TRBD2. This receptor was obtained from a human donor who donated a stem cell graft to a child with congenital amegakaryocytic thrombocytopenia. CDR3 sequence: CSARDILAAYQETQYF. CDR3 coding DNA: TGCAGTGCTAGAGATATCCTAGCGGCGTACCAAGAGACCCAGTACTTC.